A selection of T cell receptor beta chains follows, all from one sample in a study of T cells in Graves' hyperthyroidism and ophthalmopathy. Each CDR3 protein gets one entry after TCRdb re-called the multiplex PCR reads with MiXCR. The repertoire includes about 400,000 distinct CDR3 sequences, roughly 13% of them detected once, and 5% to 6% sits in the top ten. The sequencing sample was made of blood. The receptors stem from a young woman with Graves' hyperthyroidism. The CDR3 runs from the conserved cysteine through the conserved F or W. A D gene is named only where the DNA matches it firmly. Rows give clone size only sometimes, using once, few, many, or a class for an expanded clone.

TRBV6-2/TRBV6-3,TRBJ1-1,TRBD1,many,CASRSTGVNTEAFF,TGTGCCAGCAGAAGCACAGGGGTGAACACTGAAGCTTTCTTT
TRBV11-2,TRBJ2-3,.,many,CASSLVQGADTQYF,TGTGCCAGCAGCTTAGTACAGGGCGCAGATACGCAGTATTTT
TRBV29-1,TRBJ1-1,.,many,CSVDGSWNTEAFF,TGCAGCGTCGACGGCAGCTGGAACACTGAAGCTTTCTTT
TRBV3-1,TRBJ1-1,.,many,CASSRQGDTEAFF,TGTGCCAGCAGCCGCCAGGGTGACACTGAAGCTTTCTTT
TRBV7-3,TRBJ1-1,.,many,CASAGQVNTEAFF,TGTGCCAGCGCCGGGCAGGTGAACACTGAAGCTTTCTTT
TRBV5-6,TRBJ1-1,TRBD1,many,CASSWDSSTEAFF,TGTGCCAGCAGCTGGGACAGCTCCACTGAAGCTTTCTTT
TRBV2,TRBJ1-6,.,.,CASSEGPPPLHF,TGTGCCAGCAGTGAGGGCCCCCCACCCCTCCACTTT
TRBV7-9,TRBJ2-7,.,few,CASSLAERAFGEQYF,TGTGCCAGCAGCTTAGCAGAGCGGGCCTTTGGCGAGCAGTACTTC
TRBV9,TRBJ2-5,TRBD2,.,CASSALAFQETQYF,TGTGCCAGCAGCGCACTAGCGTTCCAAGAGACCCAGTACTTC
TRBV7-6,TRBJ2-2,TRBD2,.,CASSLASGENTGELFF,TGTGCCAGCAGCTTAGCTAGCGGGGAGAACACCGGGGAGCTGTTTTTT
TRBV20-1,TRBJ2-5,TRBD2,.,CSARDPLAGGQETQYF,TGCAGTGCTAGAGATCCCCTAGCGGGAGGTCAAGAGACCCAGTACTTC